Listed below are T cell receptor beta chains from one sample, sequenced in a study of blood T cell repertoires in COVID-19. Produced via immunoSEQ multiplex PCR; TCRdb's table is partial and in-frame only. The sample yields around 70,000 clones, about nine tenths seen once. The sequencing sample was made of peripheral blood. The receptors shown here come from a human donor in a cohort sampled during active COVID-19. CDR3s include the opening cysteine and the closing phenylalanine or tryptophan. The order of the fields is J gene, V gene, clone size, D gene, CDR3 DNA, CDR3 protein. D genes are given only for firm matches. Some rows have no size entry. The others give once, few or many, or a class for an expanded clone.

J gene: TRBJ1-3
V gene: TRBV18
clone size: .
D gene: TRBD1
CDR3 DNA: TGTGCCAGCTCACCACCGACAGGGGATTTTTCTGGAAACACCATATATTTT
CDR3 protein: CASSPPTGDFSGNTIYF

J gene: TRBJ1-1
V gene: TRBV7-2
clone size: few
D gene: .
CDR3 DNA: TGTGCCAGCAGCTTAGGTAGGGGCCACACTGAAGCTTTCTTT
CDR3 protein: CASSLGRGHTEAFF

J gene: TRBJ2-3
V gene: TRBV5-1
clone size: once
D gene: .
CDR3 DNA: TGCGCCTCCTTAGCTTCTAGCACAGATACGCAGTATTTT
CDR3 protein: CASLASSTDTQYF

J gene: TRBJ2-5
V gene: TRBV7-3
clone size: .
D gene: .
CDR3 DNA: TGTGCCAGCAGCTTAACCCCGACAGGTTCGGAGACCCAGTACTTC
CDR3 protein: CASSLTPTGSETQYF

J gene: TRBJ1-2
V gene: TRBV4-3
clone size: .
D gene: .
CDR3 DNA: TGCGCCAGCAGCGGATTAGGGGGGGGCCCCATCTATGGCTACACCTTC
CDR3 protein: CASSGLGGGPIYGYTF

J gene: TRBJ2-7
V gene: TRBV11-2
clone size: .
D gene: .
CDR3 DNA: TGTGCCAGCAGCCCAGGGGTCTCCTACGAGCAGTACTTC
CDR3 protein: CASSPGVSYEQYF

J gene: TRBJ1-1
V gene: TRBV9
clone size: .
D gene: TRBD1
CDR3 DNA: TGTGCCAGCAGCGCTCGACAGGGGATCACTGAAGCTTTCTTT
CDR3 protein: CASSARQGITEAFF

J gene: TRBJ2-7
V gene: TRBV9
clone size: .
D gene: TRBD2
CDR3 DNA: TGTGCCAGCAGCGGGTGGAGGGAGGGCCGAGTATACGAGCAGTACTTC
CDR3 protein: CASSGWREGRVYEQYF

J gene: TRBJ2-1
V gene: TRBV19
clone size: .
D gene: .
CDR3 DNA: TGTGCCAGTAGTAAGATCTGGACTCAGAGCTCCTACAATGAGCAGTTCTTC
CDR3 protein: CASSKIWTQSSYNEQFF

J gene: TRBJ2-6
V gene: TRBV5-5
clone size: .
D gene: TRBD1
CDR3 DNA: TGTGCCAGCAGCCGACAGGGCTCGGGGGCCAACGTCCTGACTTTC
CDR3 protein: CASSRQGSGANVLTF

J gene: TRBJ1-1
V gene: TRBV7-9
clone size: few
D gene: TRBD1
CDR3 DNA: TGTGCCAGCAGCTTAGGACAGGGGTTTGGTGAAGCTTTCTTT
CDR3 protein: CASSLGQGFGEAFF

J gene: TRBJ2-7
V gene: TRBV19
clone size: .
D gene: .
CDR3 DNA: TGTGCCAGTAGTATAGCGGGGGGCTACTACGAGCAGTACTTC
CDR3 protein: CASSIAGGYYEQYF

J gene: TRBJ2-2
V gene: TRBV7-2
clone size: .
D gene: .
CDR3 DNA: TGTGCCAGCAGCTCACAGGCGGGTAGCGGCGGGGAGCTGTTTTTT
CDR3 protein: CASSSQAGSGGELFF

J gene: TRBJ1-2
V gene: TRBV4-1
clone size: .
D gene: TRBD1
CDR3 DNA: TGCGCCAGCAGCAGGGGGACAGGGGGCTATGGCTACACCTTC
CDR3 protein: CASSRGTGGYGYTF

J gene: TRBJ2-1
V gene: TRBV28
clone size: .
D gene: TRBD1
CDR3 DNA: TGTGCCAGCAGATCCCGGGACAGGGGCCATGAGCAGTTCTTC
CDR3 protein: CASRSRDRGHEQFF

J gene: TRBJ2-1
V gene: TRBV5-6
clone size: .
D gene: TRBD2
CDR3 DNA: TGTGCCAGCAGCTCCGGACTAGCGGGGGGCTTCAATGAGCAGTTCTTC
CDR3 protein: CASSSGLAGGFNEQFF

J gene: TRBJ1-2
V gene: TRBV7-8
clone size: .
D gene: .
CDR3 DNA: TGTGCCAGCAGCTTAGGGGGGGGCGCGGGAGGCTACACCTTC
CDR3 protein: CASSLGGGAGGYTF

J gene: TRBJ2-7
V gene: TRBV27
clone size: .
D gene: TRBD1
CDR3 DNA: TGTGCCAGCAGTCCCGCGGGACAGGGGGGGTCCTACGAGCAGTACTTC
CDR3 protein: CASSPAGQGGSYEQYF

J gene: TRBJ2-1
V gene: TRBV5-1
clone size: .
D gene: .
CDR3 DNA: TGCGCCAGCAGCTTGGAGTTAGTGCAGTTCTTC
CDR3 protein: CASSLELVQFF

J gene: TRBJ1-2
V gene: TRBV6-5
clone size: .
D gene: TRBD1
CDR3 DNA: TGTGCCAGCAGTTACACCTCCGGGACAGCTAACTATGGCTACACCTTC
CDR3 protein: CASSYTSGTANYGYTF

J gene: TRBJ2-3
V gene: TRBV5-1
clone size: .
D gene: TRBD2
CDR3 DNA: TGCGCCAGCAGCAAACTAGCGGGCACAGATACGCAGTATTTT
CDR3 protein: CASSKLAGTDTQYF

J gene: TRBJ1-1
V gene: TRBV7-2
clone size: .
D gene: .
CDR3 DNA: TGTGCCAGCAGCTTAGAGGTCAGGGCGAACACTGAAGCTTTCTTT
CDR3 protein: CASSLEVRANTEAFF

J gene: TRBJ1-5
V gene: TRBV24-1
clone size: .
D gene: TRBD1
CDR3 DNA: TGTGCCACCAGTGATTCACTACAGGGGTATGGCAATCAGCCCCAGCATTTT
CDR3 protein: CATSDSLQGYGNQPQHF

J gene: TRBJ2-5
V gene: TRBV9
clone size: .
D gene: .
CDR3 DNA: TGTGCCAGCAGCGCTGAGAACCCAGGGGTCGGGACCCAGTACTTC
CDR3 protein: CASSAENPGVGTQYF

J gene: TRBJ2-7
V gene: TRBV3-1/TRBV3-2
clone size: .
D gene: .
CDR3 DNA: TGTGCCAGCAGCCCTATGCGGGGCGCCTACGAGCAGTACTTC
CDR3 protein: CASSPMRGAYEQYF

J gene: TRBJ2-7
V gene: TRBV6-5
clone size: .
D gene: .
CDR3 DNA: TGTGCCAGCAGCTCCGGACTGTCGGGCTACGAGCAGTACTTC
CDR3 protein: CASSSGLSGYEQYF

J gene: TRBJ1-2
V gene: TRBV28
clone size: .
D gene: .
CDR3 DNA: TGTGCCAGCGGACTTCCTAACTATGGCTACACCTTC
CDR3 protein: CASGLPNYGYTF

J gene: TRBJ2-1
V gene: TRBV15
clone size: .
D gene: .
CDR3 DNA: TGTGCCACCAGCAGAGATTTAGCGGAGGGCTACAATGAGCAGTTCTTC
CDR3 protein: CATSRDLAEGYNEQFF

J gene: TRBJ2-2
V gene: TRBV5-4
clone size: .
D gene: TRBD1
CDR3 DNA: TGTGCCAGCAGCTCAATCGGACAGGGGGCTGTTGCCGGGGAGCTGTTTTTT
CDR3 protein: CASSSIGQGAVAGELFF

J gene: TRBJ1-3
V gene: TRBV9
clone size: .
D gene: .
CDR3 DNA: TGTGCCAGCAGCGTAGAACAGGAGCGACACACCATATATTTT
CDR3 protein: CASSVEQERHTIYF

J gene: TRBJ2-7
V gene: TRBV7-9
clone size: .
D gene: TRBD1
CDR3 DNA: TGTGCCAGCAGCTTAGAACAGGGGGGGCAGTACTTC
CDR3 protein: CASSLEQGGQYF

J gene: TRBJ1-4
V gene: TRBV3-1/TRBV3-2
clone size: .
D gene: TRBD1
CDR3 DNA: TGTGCCAGCAGCCAACCTAACAGGGGGAATGAAAAACTGTTTTTT
CDR3 protein: CASSQPNRGNEKLFF

J gene: TRBJ2-3
V gene: TRBV11-1
clone size: .
D gene: TRBD1
CDR3 DNA: TGTGCCAGCAGCATAAACCGGGACAGGGTGGCAGATACGCAGTATTTT
CDR3 protein: CASSINRDRVADTQYF

J gene: TRBJ2-3
V gene: TRBV12-3/TRBV12-4
clone size: .
D gene: .
CDR3 DNA: TGTGCCAGCAGCCTGAGCCAAACAGATACGCAGTATTTT
CDR3 protein: CASSLSQTDTQYF

J gene: TRBJ2-4
V gene: TRBV11-2
clone size: once
D gene: TRBD1
CDR3 DNA: TGTGCCAGCAGCGGAATAAGACAGGGGGCCTCAGACATTCAGTACTTC
CDR3 protein: CASSGIRQGASDIQYF

J gene: TRBJ2-3
V gene: TRBV29-1
clone size: .
D gene: TRBD2
CDR3 DNA: TGCAGCGCCTGGACTAGCGGGGGCCGGGGTGTTGTCACAGATACGCAGTATTTT
CDR3 protein: CSAWTSGGRGVVTDTQYF

J gene: TRBJ2-3
V gene: TRBV24-1
clone size: few
D gene: TRBD1
CDR3 DNA: TGTGCCACCAGTGTAAGGACAGGTCGTCGGACAGATACGCAGTATTTT
CDR3 protein: CATSVRTGRRTDTQYF

J gene: TRBJ2-7
V gene: TRBV30
clone size: .
D gene: TRBD1
CDR3 DNA: TGTGCCTGCCTCCCCGGGACAGGGGGCTACGAGCAGTACTTC
CDR3 protein: CACLPGTGGYEQYF

J gene: TRBJ2-5
V gene: TRBV13
clone size: .
D gene: TRBD2
CDR3 DNA: TGTGCCAGCAGCTCCTGGGGCCAGCGGGGGGGAGAGACCCAGTACTTC
CDR3 protein: CASSSWGQRGGETQYF

J gene: TRBJ1-2
V gene: TRBV12-1
clone size: .
D gene: .
CDR3 DNA: TGTGCCAGCAGCTTTCGGGACAATTATGGCTACACCTTC
CDR3 protein: CASSFRDNYGYTF

J gene: TRBJ1-6
V gene: TRBV18
clone size: .
D gene: .
CDR3 DNA: TGTGCCAGCTCACCAACCTCGGGGGGGGACTCCTATAATTCACCCCTCCACTTT
CDR3 protein: CASSPTSGGDSYNSPLHF

J gene: TRBJ2-7
V gene: TRBV12-5
clone size: few
D gene: .
CDR3 DNA: TGTGCTAGTCCCCCCGCGTTTTACGAGCAGTACTTC
CDR3 protein: CASPPAFYEQYF

J gene: TRBJ1-6
V gene: TRBV7-8
clone size: .
D gene: .
CDR3 DNA: TGTGCCAGCAGCATTAAGACAGTTCGTAATTCACCCCTCCACTTT
CDR3 protein: CASSIKTVRNSPLHF

J gene: TRBJ2-1
V gene: TRBV10-1
clone size: .
D gene: .
CDR3 DNA: TGCGCCAGCAGTGAGTCCCAGGGCGACTACAATGAGCAGTTCTTC
CDR3 protein: CASSESQGDYNEQFF

J gene: TRBJ2-7
V gene: TRBV13
clone size: .
D gene: .
CDR3 DNA: TGTGCCAGCAGCACAGGGACGGGCGAGCAGTACTTC
CDR3 protein: CASSTGTGEQYF

J gene: TRBJ2-5
V gene: TRBV6-5
clone size: .
D gene: .
CDR3 DNA: TGTGCCAGCAGTAGGGAGGAGACCCAGTACTTC
CDR3 protein: CASSREETQYF

J gene: TRBJ2-5
V gene: TRBV28
clone size: .
D gene: TRBD2
CDR3 DNA: TGTGCCAGCTGGACTAGCGGGAGGATGGAGACCCAGTACTTC
CDR3 protein: CASWTSGRMETQYF

J gene: TRBJ1-3
V gene: TRBV7-9
clone size: few
D gene: TRBD1
CDR3 DNA: TGTGCCAGCAGCTCGACAGGGCCTGGAAACACCATATATTTT
CDR3 protein: CASSSTGPGNTIYF

J gene: TRBJ2-1
V gene: TRBV30
clone size: .
D gene: .
CDR3 DNA: TGTGCCTGGAGTGTACCGGGTGGGAGGTACAATGAGCAGTTCTTC
CDR3 protein: CAWSVPGGRYNEQFF

J gene: TRBJ2-7
V gene: TRBV28
clone size: once
D gene: TRBD1
CDR3 DNA: TGTGCCAGCAGACCCGGACAGGGGTTAGGGCCTTACGAGCAGTACTTC
CDR3 protein: CASRPGQGLGPYEQYF

J gene: TRBJ2-1
V gene: TRBV7-6
clone size: .
D gene: TRBD2
CDR3 DNA: TGTGCCAGCAGCTTTCGTCTAGCGGGAGGGTGGAATGAGCAGTTCTTC
CDR3 protein: CASSFRLAGGWNEQFF

J gene: TRBJ1-1
V gene: TRBV19
clone size: .
D gene: .
CDR3 DNA: TGTGCCAGCAAGAGGGGGGGGGACACTGAAGCTTTCTTT
CDR3 protein: CASKRGGDTEAFF

J gene: TRBJ2-7
V gene: TRBV6-2/TRBV6-3
clone size: .
D gene: TRBD2
CDR3 DNA: TGTGCCAGCAGTTCCCCCGGGGGGGCGACGTACGAGCAGTACTTC
CDR3 protein: CASSSPGGATYEQYF

J gene: TRBJ1-6
V gene: TRBV21-1
clone size: .
D gene: .
CDR3 DNA: TGTGCCAGCGGGGAAAAGGGACAGGCTTCACCCCTCCACTTT
CDR3 protein: CASGEKGQASPLHF

J gene: TRBJ2-5
V gene: TRBV4-3
clone size: .
D gene: .
CDR3 DNA: TGCGCCAGCAGCCAAGATCCGAGGGCCCAAGAGACCCAGTACTTC
CDR3 protein: CASSQDPRAQETQYF

J gene: TRBJ2-7
V gene: TRBV4-2
clone size: once
D gene: TRBD2
CDR3 DNA: TGTGCCAGCAGCCCCGGACTAGCGGGAGGTGTCTCCTACGAGCAGTACTTC
CDR3 protein: CASSPGLAGGVSYEQYF

J gene: TRBJ1-4
V gene: TRBV7-9
clone size: .
D gene: TRBD1
CDR3 DNA: TGTGCCAGCAGCCGGACAGGGAGTGAAAAACTGTTTTTT
CDR3 protein: CASSRTGSEKLFF